One and the same sample provided the 27 T cell receptor beta chains below, sequenced in a study of shared clonotypes between healthy human individuals. Produced via immunoSEQ multiplex PCR; TCRdb's table is partial and in-frame only. The sample holds about 2.4 million clones, 80% to 95% seen once. Sequences were obtained from naive CD4+ T cells from PBMCs. Subset defined: CD45RA+ positively selected. Every receptor here comes from a man between 18 and 29 years old in good health. Some clones in this sample may be carry-over from other donors' samples.

A remark on this clone: Within the sample, other DNA sequences also encode this same CDR3. The CDR3 is CASSLAETQYF. CDR3 nucleotide sequence: TGTGCCAGCAGCTTGGCGGAGACCCAGTACTTC. The genes are TRBV5-5 and TRBJ2-5; D remains unclear. The CDR3 sequence is 11 residues long. The V end was cut by 0 bases, the J end by 5 bases, with 2 bases between. The germline V gene has CDR1 SGHKS and CDR2 YYEKEE (reference sequence).

As to this clone: The sample contains more than one DNA sequence encoding this CDR3. The chain combines TRBV18 with TRBJ2-7, with TRBD2 matching over 9 bases. The germline gives CDR1 KGHSH, CDR2 LQKENI. CDR3 length: 14 residues. The J segment lost 0 bases and the V segment lost 6 bases, leaving 3 bases of the junction unmatched. CDR3 in DNA: TGTGCCAGCTCCTTAGCGGGGGACTCCTACGAGCAGTACTTC. It translates to CASSLAGDSYEQYF. Supplemented by reference TRBV18 and TRBJ2-7, the full variable domain reads NAGVMQNPRHLVRRRGQEARLRCSPMKGHSHVYWYRQLPEEGLKFMVYLQKENIIDESGMPKERFSAEFPKEGPSILRIQQVVRGDSAAYFCASSLAGDSYEQYFGPGTRLTVT.

The J gene is TRBJ2-3, the V gene TRBV19; tentative D call: TRBD1 (5 bases). With 5 bases removed from V and 3 bases from J, the gap between germline ends came to 21 bases. Germline V gives CDR1 LNHDA, CDR2 SQIVND (reference sequence). The CDR3 loop spans 17 amino acids. The CDR3 reads CASSPLRGAPGTDTQYF. The CDR3 DNA reads TGTGCCAGTAGTCCCCTACGTGGGGCCCCAGGGACAGATACGCAGTATTTT.

The rearrangement links TRBV28 to TRBJ2-5, with D possibly being TRBD1 (6 bases). The better agreement between TRBJ2-7 and the DNA end casts doubt on the J call. CDR1 is MDHEN, CDR2 SYDVKM, per germline. CDR3 length equals 15 residues. The CDR3 is CASSPTGKGTYEQYF. CDR3 nucleotide sequence: TGTGCCAGCAGTCCTACAGGGAAGGGTACTTACGAGCAGTACTTC.

The chain joins TRBV7-6 to TRBJ2-5; 7 nucleotides line up with TRBD2. Trimming removed 3 bases from V and 5 bases from J; junction bases left unmatched: 9. This CDR3 has 15 residues. Germline CDR1 is SGHVS and CDR2 is FNYEAQ. The CDR3 DNA reads as TGTGCCAGCAGCTTGGGGGGGACCGTCCTTGAGACCCAGTACTTC. Amino acid sequence: CASSLGGTVLETQYF.

This clone occurred once. Other nucleotide sequences from this sample produce the same CDR3. This chain joins TRBV5-1 and TRBJ1-5, with D possibly TRBD1 on 5 matching bases. The CDR3 spans 15 residues. From germline, CDR1 is SGHRS and CDR2 YFSETQ. V was trimmed by 4 bases and J by 6 bases, leaving 17 bases between them. As DNA, the CDR3 is TGCGCCAGCAGCCCGGGGGTTGCAGGGATTCAGCCCCAGCATTTT. Amino acid sequence: CASSPGVAGIQPQHF.

The V call is TRBV5-8, the J call TRBJ2-5; TRBD1 aligns across 11 bases. V gave up 4 bases and J gave up 5 bases; unmatched junction bases: 7. The CDR3 is 15 amino acids. Germline assignment: CDR1 SGHTS and CDR2 YDEGEE. The CDR3 reads CASSPGTGGRETQYF. The CDR3, as DNA: TGTGCCAGCAGCCCCGGGACAGGGGGAAGGGAGACCCAGTACTTC.

This chain uses TRBV19 with TRBJ2-2; no firm D call. With 10 bases removed from V and 0 bases from J, the gap between germline ends came to 18 bases. The CDR3 covers 16 residues. Germline assignment: CDR1 LNHDA and CDR2 SQIVND (reference sequence). CDR3 nucleotide sequence: TGTGCCACCTCCCGATTGGGGAAGGCGAACACCGGGGAGCTGTTTTTT. Its translation: CATSRLGKANTGELFF.

The CDR3 protein is CASSPAPRNTIYF. In nucleotides, the CDR3 is TGCGCCAGCAGCCCAGCCCCGAGAAACACCATATATTTT. This chain joins TRBV5-1 and TRBJ1-3, with D unresolved. The CDR3 covers 13 residues. The V gene lost 4 bases and the J gene lost 5 bases, with 10 bases spanning the gap. Germline CDR1 is SGHRS and CDR2 is YFSETQ.

V gene TRBV9 combines with J gene TRBJ1-3; D is undetermined. The V end lost 0 bases, the J end lost 7 bases, and 14 bases lay between the germline ends. Germline CDR1 SGDLS, CDR2 YYNGEE. The CDR3 runs 15 residues. The CDR3 here is CASSVARDRANTIYF. The CDR3 bases are TGTGCCAGCAGCGTAGCACGGGATAGGGCGAACACCATATATTTT.

The CDR3 DNA is TGCGCCAGCAGCCCGGGGGGCACTAGCGGAAACAATGAGCAGTTCTTC. This sequence encodes CASSPGGTSGNNEQFF. V usage is TRBV5-1 and J usage is TRBJ2-1; 8 bases agree with TRBD2. Germline V gene sequence: CDR1 SGHRS, CDR2 YFSETQ. The CDR3 consists of 16 residues. After removal of 4 bases from V and 5 bases from J, the junction contained 11 bases not matched to a gene.

The chain combines TRBV5-6 with TRBJ1-2; no reliable D call. Germline lookup yields CDR1 SGHDT and CDR2 YYEEEE. V dropped 4 bases and J dropped 0 bases, with 7 bases sitting between them. This CDR3 comprises 13 residues. In nucleotides, the CDR3 is TGTGCCAGCAGCGGAACAGCTAACTATGGCTACACCTTC. This gives the protein CASSGTANYGYTF.

The rearrangement uses TRBV7-9 and TRBJ2-1, with 12 nucleotides matching TRBD2. This CDR3 contains 17 residues. V lost 3 bases, J lost 0 bases, and 3 bases stayed unmatched. Germline V gene data show CDR1 as SEHNR and CDR2 as FQNEAQ (reference sequence). The CDR3 here is CASSFETSGSSYNEQFF. DNA of the CDR3: TGTGCCAGCAGCTTCGAGACTAGCGGGAGCTCCTACAATGAGCAGTTCTTC.

The chain carries TRBV7-3 and TRBJ2-2; 8 nucleotides line up with TRBD1. This CDR3 region has 15 residues. Germline CDR1 SGHTA, CDR2 FQGTGA. Losses at the gene ends were 4 bases for V and 0 bases for J; bases not matched to a gene: 1. For the CDR3, the DNA is TGTGCCAGCAGCTACAGGGGGTCGAACACCGGGGAGCTGTTTTTT. This sequence encodes CASSYRGSNTGELFF.

CDR3 protein: CASSSTVPLGWQYF. CDR3 bases: TGTGCCAGCAGTTCGACAGTACCCTTAGGGTGGCAGTACTTC. The chain couples TRBV6-5 to TRBJ2-7, with TRBD1 as a possible D gene (5 bases). This CDR3 spans 14 amino acids. Germline values: CDR1 MNHEY, CDR2 SVGAGI. V was trimmed by 4 bases and J by 9 bases, leaving 19 bases between them.

The chain combines TRBV7-9 with TRBJ2-1; the match to TRBD2 covers 7 bases. Germline V gene lookup returns CDR1 SEHNR and CDR2 FQNEAQ (reference sequence). Losses at the gene ends were 5 bases for V and 3 bases for J; bases not matched to a gene: 7. The CDR3 covers 15 residues. The CDR3 region has the DNA TGTGCCAGCAGCCTCTGGGGGGGAGGCTACAATGAGCAGTTCTTC. Its translation is CASSLWGGGYNEQFF.

This rearrangement joins TRBV7-3 to TRBJ2-1, with 9 nucleotides matching TRBD2. The CDR3 totals 18 residues. V shed 5 bases, J shed 0 bases, and the junction held 11 bases outside the gene matches. CDR1 and CDR2 (germline): SGHTA, FQGTGA. The CDR3 protein is CASSPETSGKSSYNEQFF. Here the CDR3 DNA reads TGTGCCAGCAGCCCCGAGACTAGCGGAAAAAGCTCCTACAATGAGCAGTTCTTC.

As to this clone: The identical CDR3 is also encoded by other nucleotide sequences in the sample. The chain links TRBV6-5 to TRBJ1-2; TRBD1 matches at 8 bases. The germline gives CDR1 MNHEY, CDR2 SVGAGI. With V trimmed by 6 bases and J by 3 bases, 3 bases remained unmatched. This CDR3 region has 13 residues. The CDR3 DNA sequence: TGTGCCAGCAGCCCGGACAGGGACTATGGCTACACCTTC. Protein: CASSPDRDYGYTF.

Points on this clone: This CDR3 is also generated by other DNA sequences in the sample. V and J are TRBV7-8 and TRBJ2-7; 9 bases map to TRBD1. V lost 2 bases to trimming and J lost 4 bases; unmatched junction nucleotides: 3. The CDR3 covers 14 residues. Germline V lookup: CDR1 SGHVS, CDR2 FQNEAQ. The DNA of the CDR3 is TGTGCCAGCAGCTTAAGGGACAGGGATTACGAGCAGTACTTC. Translating it yields CASSLRDRDYEQYF.

The chain joins TRBV28 to TRBJ1-3; 8 bases align to TRBD1. V was pared by 4 bases and J by 0 bases, with 11 bases of the junction left unmatched. Germline CDR1 reads MDHEN; CDR2 reads SYDVKM. This CDR3 region has 18 residues. CDR3 region: CASSSRTGRFLSGNTIYF. The DNA for the CDR3 is TGTGCCAGCAGTTCCCGGACAGGGCGTTTTCTCTCTGGAAACACCATATATTTT.

A note on this clone: Within the sample, other DNA sequences also encode this same CDR3. This rearrangement joins TRBV30 to TRBJ2-5, with a tentative D call TRBD1 (5 bases). Germline values: CDR1 GTSNPN, CDR2 SVGIG (reference sequence). This CDR3 region has 12 residues. V lost 3 bases and J lost 2, with 7 bases in between. CDR3 coding DNA: TGTGCCTGGAGCCCAGGGCAAGAGACCCAGTACTTC. Protein product: CAWSPGQETQYF.

The chain links TRBV6-1 to TRBJ1-5; TRBD1 matches 8 bases. From germline, CDR1 is MNHNS and CDR2 SASEGT. There are 15 residues in the CDR3. Trimming removed 6 bases from V and 2 bases from J; junction bases left unmatched: 6. As DNA, the CDR3 is TGTGCCAGCAGCGGCGACAGGGGCGGCAATCAGCCCCAGCATTTT. Protein product: CASSGDRGGNQPQHF.

Regarding this clone: The sample carries other DNA sequences with the same CDR3. This chain links TRBV18 with TRBJ2-2, with TRBD2 as a possible D gene (6 bases). There are 16 residues in the CDR3. Trimming shortened V by 1 base and J by 1 base, and 10 bases separated the two germline ends. Germline CDR1 and CDR2: KGHSH and LQKENI. Here the CDR3 DNA reads TGTGCCAGCTCACCACAGTTAGCGGAGAACACCGGGGAGCTGTTTTTT. It codes for CASSPQLAENTGELFF.

A remark on this clone: The sample contains more than one DNA sequence encoding this CDR3. The chain has TRBV14 and TRBJ1-2; TRBD1 matches at 7 bases. Germline V gene sequence: CDR1 SGHDN, CDR2 FVKESK. The CDR3 consists of 13 residues. After removal of 1 base from V and 4 bases from J, the junction contained 0 bases not matched to a gene. CDR3 coding DNA: TGTGCCAGCAGCCAAGGACAGGGCTATGGCTACACCTTC. It codes for CASSQGQGYGYTF.

The gene calls are TRBV5-1 and TRBJ1-1; D is ambiguous. The V end was cut by 4 bases, the J end by 9 bases, with 16 bases between. This CDR3 has 13 amino acids. Germline-derived CDR1 and CDR2 are SGHRS and YFSETQ. The CDR3 protein is CASSAADGFQAFF. The CDR3 bases are TGCGCCAGCAGCGCGGCCGATGGGTTTCAAGCTTTCTTT.

The chain couples TRBV7-2 to TRBJ1-1; D call uncertain. CDR1 SGHTA and CDR2 FQGNSA come from the germline V gene. V lost 5 bases to trimming and J lost 11 bases, with 15 bases between them. This CDR3 comprises 12 residues. The CDR3 reads CASSAQDRMAFF. CDR3 bases: TGTGCCAGCAGCGCCCAGGACCGTATGGCTTTCTTT.

J is TRBJ2-7 and V is TRBV5-1; D perhaps matches TRBD1 (6 bases). This CDR3 region has 15 residues. The V end was cut by 0 bases, the J end by 3 bases, with 13 bases between. Germline-derived CDR1 and CDR2 are SGHRS and YFSETQ. CDR3 bases: TGCGCCAGCAGCTTGGGGGCGGACAGCTTCTACGAGCAGTACTTC. It codes for CASSLGADSFYEQYF.